This TCR beta chain came from a study of blood T cell repertoires in COVID-19. The overall study: Sites in the United States, Italy and Spain provided acute and convalescent COVID-19 samples. Sources were T cells, B-cell-depleted T cells, or PBMCs; the material itself was cDNA or gDNA.

Authors' methods: Scientists estimated how many nucleated cells there were by amplifying reference gene primers. TCRdb's table, derived via immunoSEQ multiplex PCR, lists solely in-frame clones and lacks some. V and J calls and clone size are those listed in that table; D and trimming were worked out from the DNA. The data hold fewer than 120,000 clones, with approximately 85% observed a single time. This CDR3 is built from 17 residues. Per the germline V gene, CDR1 is KGHDR and CDR2 is SFDVKD. The junction had 8 bases not matched to a gene; V was cut back by 4 bases and J by 3 bases. This clonotype was sampled from a woman aged 60-75 years with acute or convalescent COVID-19. Sequenced input: peripheral blood. The chain couples TRBV24-1 to TRBJ2-5, with 12 bases fitting TRBD2. The CDR3 loop is CATSDPSSGGAEETQYF. In nucleotides, the CDR3 is TGTGCCACCAGTGACCCCTCTAGCGGGGGGGCTGAAGAGACCCAGTACTTC.